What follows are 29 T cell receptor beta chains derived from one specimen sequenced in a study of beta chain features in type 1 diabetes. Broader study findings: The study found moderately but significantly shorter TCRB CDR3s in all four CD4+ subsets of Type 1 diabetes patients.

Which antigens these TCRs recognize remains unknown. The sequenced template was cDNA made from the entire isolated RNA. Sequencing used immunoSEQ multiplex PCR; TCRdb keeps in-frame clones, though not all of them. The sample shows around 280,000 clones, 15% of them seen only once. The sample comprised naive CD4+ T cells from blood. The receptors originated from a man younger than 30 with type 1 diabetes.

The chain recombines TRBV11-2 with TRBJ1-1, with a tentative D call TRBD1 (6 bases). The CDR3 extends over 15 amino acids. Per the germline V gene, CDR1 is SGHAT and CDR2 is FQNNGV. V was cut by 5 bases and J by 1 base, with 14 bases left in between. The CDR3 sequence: CASSQTTGWNTEAFF. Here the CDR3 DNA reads TGTGCCAGCAGCCAAACGACAGGATGGAACACTGAAGCTTTCTTT.

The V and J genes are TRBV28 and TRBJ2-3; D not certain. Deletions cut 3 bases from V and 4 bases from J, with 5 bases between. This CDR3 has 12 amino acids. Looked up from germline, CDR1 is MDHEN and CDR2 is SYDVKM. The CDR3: CASSFRSDTQYF. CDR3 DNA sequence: TGTGCCAGCAGTTTCCGGTCAGATACGCAGTATTTT.

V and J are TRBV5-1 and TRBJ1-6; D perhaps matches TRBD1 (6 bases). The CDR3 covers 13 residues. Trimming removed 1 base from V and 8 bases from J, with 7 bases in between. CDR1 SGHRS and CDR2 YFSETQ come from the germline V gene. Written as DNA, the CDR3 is TGCGCCAGCAGCTTGCAGGGGTATTCACCCCTCCACTTT. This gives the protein CASSLQGYSPLHF.

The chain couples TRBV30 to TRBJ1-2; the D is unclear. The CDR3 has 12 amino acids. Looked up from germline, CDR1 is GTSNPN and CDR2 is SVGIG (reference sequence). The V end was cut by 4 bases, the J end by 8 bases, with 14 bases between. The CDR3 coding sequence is TGTGCCTGGAATCTCGGACTTAGGGGCTACACCTTC. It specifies CAWNLGLRGYTF.

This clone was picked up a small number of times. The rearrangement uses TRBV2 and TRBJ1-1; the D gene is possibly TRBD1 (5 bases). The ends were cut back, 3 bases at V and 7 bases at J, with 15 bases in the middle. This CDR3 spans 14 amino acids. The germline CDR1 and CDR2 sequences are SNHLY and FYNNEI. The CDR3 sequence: CASSEGGRGSEAFF. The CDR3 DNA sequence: TGTGCCAGCAGTGAGGGCGGAAGGGGTAGTGAAGCTTTCTTT.

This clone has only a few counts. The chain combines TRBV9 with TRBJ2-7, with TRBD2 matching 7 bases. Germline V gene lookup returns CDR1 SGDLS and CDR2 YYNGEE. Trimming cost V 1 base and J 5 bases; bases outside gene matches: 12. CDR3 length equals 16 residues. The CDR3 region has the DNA TGTGCCAGCAGCGTACTGGCTCTTTCTAGCGGCAACGAGCAGTACTTC. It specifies CASSVLALSSGNEQYF.

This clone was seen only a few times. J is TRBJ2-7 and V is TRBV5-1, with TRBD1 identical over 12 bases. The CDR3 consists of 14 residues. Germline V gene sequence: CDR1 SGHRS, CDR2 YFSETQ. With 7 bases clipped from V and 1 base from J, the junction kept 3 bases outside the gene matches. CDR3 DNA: TGCGCCAGCTCGGGACAGGGGGCTTCCTACGAGCAGTACTTC. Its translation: CASSGQGASYEQYF.

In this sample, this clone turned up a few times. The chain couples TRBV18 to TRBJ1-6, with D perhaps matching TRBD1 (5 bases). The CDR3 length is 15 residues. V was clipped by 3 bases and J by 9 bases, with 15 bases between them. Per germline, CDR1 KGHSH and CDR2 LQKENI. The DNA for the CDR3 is TGTGCCAGCTCACCCCCCGGGACGGGGGGTTCACCCCTCCACTTT. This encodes CASSPPGTGGSPLHF.

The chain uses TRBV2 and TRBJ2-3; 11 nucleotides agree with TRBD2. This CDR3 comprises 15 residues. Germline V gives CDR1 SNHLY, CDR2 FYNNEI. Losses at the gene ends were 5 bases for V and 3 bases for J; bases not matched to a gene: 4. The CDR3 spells CASSYSGGATDTQYF. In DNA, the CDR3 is TGTGCCAGCAGTTATAGCGGGGGGGCTACAGATACGCAGTATTTT. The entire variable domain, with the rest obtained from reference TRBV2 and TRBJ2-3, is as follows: EPEVTQTPSHQVTQMGQEVILRCVPISNHLYFYWYRQILGQKVEFLVSFYNNEISEKSEIFDDQFSVERPDGSNFTLKIRSTKLEDSAMYFCASSYSGGATDTQYFGPGTRLTVL.

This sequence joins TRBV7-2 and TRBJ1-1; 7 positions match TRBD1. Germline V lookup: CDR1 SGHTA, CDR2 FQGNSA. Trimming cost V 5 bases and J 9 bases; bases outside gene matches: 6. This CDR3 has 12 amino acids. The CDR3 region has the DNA TGTGCCAGCAGCCCAGGGGGAAGACAAGCTTTCTTT. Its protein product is CASSPGGRQAFF.

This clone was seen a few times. CDR3 loop: CASSSRGGELFF. The CDR3, as DNA: TGTGCCAGCAGCTCCCGGGGCGGGGAGCTGTTTTTT. V is TRBV7-2 and J is TRBJ2-2, with D tentatively TRBD2 (5 bases). Germline V gene sequence: CDR1 SGHTA, CDR2 FQGNSA. Trimming pared 4 bases from V and 7 bases from J, leaving 7 bases between. This CDR3 has 12 residues.

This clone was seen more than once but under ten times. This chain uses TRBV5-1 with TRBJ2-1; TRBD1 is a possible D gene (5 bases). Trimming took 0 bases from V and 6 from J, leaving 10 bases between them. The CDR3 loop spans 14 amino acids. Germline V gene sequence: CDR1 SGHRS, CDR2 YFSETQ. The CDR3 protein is CASSLGDSSNEQFF. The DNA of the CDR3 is TGCGCCAGCAGCTTGGGCGACAGCTCCAATGAGCAGTTCTTC.

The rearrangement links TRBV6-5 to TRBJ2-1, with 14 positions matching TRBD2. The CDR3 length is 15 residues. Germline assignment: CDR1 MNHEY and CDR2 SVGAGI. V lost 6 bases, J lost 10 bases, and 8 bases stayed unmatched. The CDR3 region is CASSRLAGGPTEQFF. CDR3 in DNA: TGTGCCAGCAGCCGACTAGCGGGGGGGCCGACCGAGCAGTTCTTC.

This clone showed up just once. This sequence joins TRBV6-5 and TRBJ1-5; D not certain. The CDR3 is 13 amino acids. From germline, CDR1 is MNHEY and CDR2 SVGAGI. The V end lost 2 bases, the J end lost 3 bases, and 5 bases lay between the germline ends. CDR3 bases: TGTGCCAGCAGTTACGACAACAATCAGCCCCAGCATTTT. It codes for CASSYDNNQPQHF.

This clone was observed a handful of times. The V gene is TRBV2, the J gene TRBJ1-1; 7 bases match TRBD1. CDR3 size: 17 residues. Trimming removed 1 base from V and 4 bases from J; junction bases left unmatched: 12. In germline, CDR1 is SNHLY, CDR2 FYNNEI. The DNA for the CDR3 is TGTGCCAGCAGTGAAGGGTTTGTAACAGGGGTCACCACTGAAGCTTTCTTT. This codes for CASSEGFVTGVTTEAFF. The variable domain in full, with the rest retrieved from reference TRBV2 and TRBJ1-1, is EPEVTQTPSHQVTQMGQEVILRCVPISNHLYFYWYRQILGQKVEFLVSFYNNEISEKSEIFDDQFSVERPDGSNFTLKIRSTKLEDSAMYFCASSEGFVTGVTTEAFFGQGTRLTVV.

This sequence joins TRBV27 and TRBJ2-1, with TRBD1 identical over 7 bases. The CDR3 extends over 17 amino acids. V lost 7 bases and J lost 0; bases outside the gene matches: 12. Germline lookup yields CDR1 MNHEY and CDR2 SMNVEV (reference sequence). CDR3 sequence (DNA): TGTGCCAGCACCCATAGTATGGGACAGACCTCCTACAATGAGCAGTTCTTC. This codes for CASTHSMGQTSYNEQFF.

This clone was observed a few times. The CDR3 here is CASSLETGGQEKLFF. The CDR3 coding sequence is TGTGCCAGCAGTTTAGAGACAGGGGGTCAGGAAAAACTGTTTTTT. The chain recombines TRBV28 with TRBJ1-4; 9 nucleotides align to TRBD1. Germline CDR1 MDHEN, CDR2 SYDVKM. The CDR3 has 15 residues. The V gene end was trimmed by 2 bases and the J gene end by 8 bases; junction bases not matched to a gene: 6.

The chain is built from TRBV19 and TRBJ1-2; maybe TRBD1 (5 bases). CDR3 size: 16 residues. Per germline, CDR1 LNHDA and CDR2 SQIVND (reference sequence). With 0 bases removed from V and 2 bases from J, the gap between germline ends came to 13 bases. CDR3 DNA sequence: TGTGCCAGTAGTATAGATGGGGCAGGACCCAACTATGGCTACACCTTC. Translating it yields CASSIDGAGPNYGYTF.

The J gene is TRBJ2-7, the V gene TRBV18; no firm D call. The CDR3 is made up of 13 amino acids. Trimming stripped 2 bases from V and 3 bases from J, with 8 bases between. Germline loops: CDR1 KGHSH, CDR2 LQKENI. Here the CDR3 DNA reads TGTGCCAGCTCACCAACACCCAACTACGAGCAGTACTTC. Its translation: CASSPTPNYEQYF.

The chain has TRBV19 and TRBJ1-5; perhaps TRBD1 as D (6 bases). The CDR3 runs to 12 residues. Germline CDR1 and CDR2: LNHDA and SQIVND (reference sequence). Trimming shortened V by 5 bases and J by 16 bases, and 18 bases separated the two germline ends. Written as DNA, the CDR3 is TGTGCCAGTAGTTCGCGGACAGAATCGCAACATTTT. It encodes CASSSRTESQHF.

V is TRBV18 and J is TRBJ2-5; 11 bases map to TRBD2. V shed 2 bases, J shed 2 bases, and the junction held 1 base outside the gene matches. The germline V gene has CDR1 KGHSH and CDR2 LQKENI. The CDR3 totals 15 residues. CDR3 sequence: CASSPTSGGQETQYF. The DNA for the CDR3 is TGTGCCAGCTCACCAACTAGCGGGGGTCAAGAGACCCAGTACTTC.

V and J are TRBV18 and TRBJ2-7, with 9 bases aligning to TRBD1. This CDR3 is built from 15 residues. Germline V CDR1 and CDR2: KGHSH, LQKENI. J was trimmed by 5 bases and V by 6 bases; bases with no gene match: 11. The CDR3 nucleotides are TGTGCCAGCTCGCCTTCCCGGGACAGGGAAAACGAGCAGTACTTC. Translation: CASSPSRDRENEQYF.

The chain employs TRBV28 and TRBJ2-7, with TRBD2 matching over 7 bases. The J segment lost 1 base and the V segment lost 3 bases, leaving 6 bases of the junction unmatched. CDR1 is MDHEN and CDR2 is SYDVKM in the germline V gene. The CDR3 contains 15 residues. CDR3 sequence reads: CASSFPGLPSYEQYF. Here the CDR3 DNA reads TGTGCCAGCAGTTTCCCGGGACTACCTTCCTACGAGCAGTACTTC.

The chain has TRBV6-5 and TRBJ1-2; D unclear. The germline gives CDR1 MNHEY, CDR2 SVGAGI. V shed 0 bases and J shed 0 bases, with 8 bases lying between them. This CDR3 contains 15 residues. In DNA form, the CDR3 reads TGTGCCAGCAGTTACTCGAGCTTCCCTAACTATGGCTACACCTTC. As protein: CASSYSSFPNYGYTF.

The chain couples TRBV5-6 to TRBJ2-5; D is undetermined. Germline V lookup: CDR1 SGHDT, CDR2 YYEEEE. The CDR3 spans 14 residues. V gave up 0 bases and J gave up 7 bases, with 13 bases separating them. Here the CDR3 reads CASSLDGKLWTQYF. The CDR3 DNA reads TGTGCCAGCAGCTTGGACGGTAAATTATGGACCCAGTACTTC.

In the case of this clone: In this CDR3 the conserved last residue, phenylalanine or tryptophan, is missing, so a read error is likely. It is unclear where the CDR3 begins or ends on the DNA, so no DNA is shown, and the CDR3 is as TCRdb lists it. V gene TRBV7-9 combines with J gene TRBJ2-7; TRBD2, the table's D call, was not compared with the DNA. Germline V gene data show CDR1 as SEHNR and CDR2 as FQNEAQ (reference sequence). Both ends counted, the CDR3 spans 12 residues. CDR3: CASSLADSGVIL.

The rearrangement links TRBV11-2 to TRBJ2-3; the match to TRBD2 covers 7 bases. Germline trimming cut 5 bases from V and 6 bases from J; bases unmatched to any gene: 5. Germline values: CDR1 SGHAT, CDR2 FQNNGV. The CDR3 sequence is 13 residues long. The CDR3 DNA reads TGTGCCAGCAGCCCGGGGGGAGGGGATACGCAGTATTTT. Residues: CASSPGGGDTQYF.

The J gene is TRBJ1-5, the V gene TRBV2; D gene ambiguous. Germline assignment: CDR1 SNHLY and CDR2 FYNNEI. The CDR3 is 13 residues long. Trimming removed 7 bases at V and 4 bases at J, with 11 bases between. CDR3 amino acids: CASMVEGNQPQHF. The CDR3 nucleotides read TGTGCCAGCATGGTGGAGGGAAATCAGCCCCAGCATTTT.

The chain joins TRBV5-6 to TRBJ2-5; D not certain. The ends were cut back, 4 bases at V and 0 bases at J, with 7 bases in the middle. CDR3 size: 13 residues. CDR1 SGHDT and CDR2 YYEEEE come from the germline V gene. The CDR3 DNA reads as TGTGCCAGCAGCGGTTCGGACCAAGAGACCCAGTACTTC. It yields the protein CASSGSDQETQYF.